This passage covers 22 T cell receptor beta chains from one sample sequenced in a study of OX40 agonist ivuxolimab in advanced cancers. Assay used: immunoSEQ multiplex PCR; TCRdb lists only in-frame clones, some missing. The repertoire has about 80,000 clones, approximately 95% of them found once; the top ten carry 11%. The sequencing here drew on CD4+ or CD8+ T cells sorted from blood, taken in a trial of the OX40 agonist ivuxolimab. The receptor source for this set is an adult with an advanced solid tumor such as melanoma, head and neck, liver or kidney cancer.

The rearrangement uses TRBV6-5 and TRBJ2-2; tentative D call: TRBD2 (6 bases). The CDR3 length is 13 residues. Germline V gene data show CDR1 as MNHEY and CDR2 as SVGAGI. V lost 5 bases to trimming and J lost 6 bases, with 10 bases between them. The CDR3 protein is CASSPSVSGELFF. DNA for the CDR3: TGTGCCAGCAGTCCTAGCGTTTCCGGGGAGCTGTTTTTT.

This clone was seen only once. The genes are TRBV19 and TRBJ2-6; the match to TRBD2 covers 7 bases. The V gene end was trimmed by 8 bases and the J gene end by 4 bases; junction bases not matched to a gene: 8. This CDR3 is built from 15 residues. Per the germline V gene, CDR1 is LNHDA and CDR2 is SQIVND (reference sequence). The CDR3 reads CASLMGGAGANVLTF. CDR3 nucleotide sequence: TGTGCCAGTTTAATGGGAGGGGCCGGGGCCAACGTCCTGACTTTC.

The chain links TRBV15 to TRBJ2-7; D remains ambiguous. CDR3 length: 14 amino acids. V lost 9 bases and J lost 4, with 19 bases in between. Per the germline V gene, CDR1 is LNHNV and CDR2 is YYDKDF (reference sequence). The CDR3 loop reads CATAYLSPDYEQYF. The CDR3 DNA follows: TGTGCCACGGCATACCTCTCCCCGGATTACGAGCAGTACTTC.

The chain combines TRBV4-1 with TRBJ2-5, with unresolved D. V lost 0 bases, J lost 3 bases, and 2 bases lay in between. CDR3 length: 12 residues. Per the germline V gene, CDR1 is MGHRA and CDR2 is YSYEKL. CDR3 amino acids: CASSQDKETQYF. CDR3 DNA: TGCGCCAGCAGCCAAGATAAAGAGACCCAGTACTTC.

To note about this clone: Different DNA sequences within this sample yield the same CDR3. The rearrangement links TRBV7-8 to TRBJ1-2, with D unclear. V lost 1 base, J lost 2 bases, and 5 bases lay in between. The CDR3 extends over 13 amino acids. CDR1 SGHVS and CDR2 FQNEAQ come from the germline V gene. Here the CDR3 reads CASSLGQNYGYTF. DNA of the CDR3: TGTGCCAGCAGCTTAGGACAAAACTATGGCTACACCTTC.

This clone has only one observation. The chain links TRBV14 to TRBJ1-2, with D tentatively TRBD1 (5 bases). The CDR3 is 14 residues long. In germline, CDR1 is SGHDN, CDR2 FVKESK. The V and J ends lost 4 bases and 4 bases respectively, with 13 bases between them. CDR3 nucleotides: TGTGCCAGCAGCCTAACCGGGACCCTCTATGGCTACACCTTC. Translation: CASSLTGTLYGYTF.

This chain connects TRBV7-2 to TRBJ2-7; 10 bases agree with TRBD2. V was clipped by 1 base and J by 3 bases; unmatched bases: 12. CDR3 length equals 18 residues. Germline V gene sequence: CDR1 SGHTA, CDR2 FQGNSA. The CDR3 nucleotides read TGTGCCAGCAGCTTAGGACTAGCGGGCGCTGGGGCGATCTACGAGCAGTACTTC. Its translation: CASSLGLAGAGAIYEQYF.

The V and J genes are TRBV7-3 and TRBJ2-3; D not resolved. Per germline, CDR1 SGHTA and CDR2 FQGTGA. This CDR3 is built from 14 residues. V was shortened by 1 base and J by 0 bases, with 5 bases between the two germline ends. CDR3 residues: CASSLKPSTDTQYF. CDR3 nucleotide sequence: TGTGCCAGCAGCTTAAAACCGAGCACAGATACGCAGTATTTT.

The rearrangement uses TRBV6-6 and TRBJ2-5; D might be TRBD2 (6 bases). The V end lost 7 bases, the J end lost 5 bases, and 17 bases lay between the germline ends. This CDR3 spans 14 amino acids. The germline V gene has CDR1 MNHNY and CDR2 SVGAGI (reference sequence). The CDR3 protein is CASNEQDGGETQYF. Here the CDR3 DNA reads TGTGCCAGCAATGAACAGGATGGGGGGGAGACCCAGTACTTC.

In its sample, this clone was seen once. This rearrangement joins TRBV28 to TRBJ2-1, with TRBD2 matching 15 bases. With V trimmed by 4 bases and J by 5 bases, 6 bases remained unmatched. This CDR3 is built from 17 residues. Germline V lookup: CDR1 MDHEN, CDR2 SYDVKM. DNA of the CDR3: TGTGCCAGCAGTTCGGGGACTAGCGGGAGGTACCACAATGAGCAGTTCTTC. As protein: CASSSGTSGRYHNEQFF. Full variable domain (rest looked up from reference TRBV28 and TRBJ2-1): DVKVTQSSRYLVKRTGEKVFLECVQDMDHENMFWYRQDPGLGLRLIYFSYDVKMKEKGDIPEGYSVSREKKERFSLILESASTNQTSMYLCASSSGTSGRYHNEQFFGPGTRLTVL.

CDR3 region: CASSSGQGTRPGELFF. The CDR3 DNA reads as TGTGCCAGCAGCTCAGGACAGGGGACTCGTCCCGGGGAGCTGTTTTTT. The chain links TRBV7-9 to TRBJ2-2; TRBD1 aligns across 9 bases. The CDR3 loop spans 16 amino acids. Looked up from germline, CDR1 is SEHNR and CDR2 is FQNEAQ (reference sequence). Trimming cost V 4 bases and J 6 bases; bases outside gene matches: 9.

This rearrangement joins TRBV5-6 to TRBJ1-3; tentative D call: TRBD1 (5 bases). The germline V and J ends were trimmed by 4 bases and 8 bases, with 25 bases remaining between them. This CDR3 region has 17 residues. From germline, CDR1 is SGHDT and CDR2 YYEEEE. The CDR3 DNA sequence: TGTGCCAGCAGCCCTGCGACGGGACCCCAATCCATCGACACCATATATTTT. This encodes CASSPATGPQSIDTIYF.

This chain joins TRBV15 and TRBJ2-1, with D possibly being TRBD2 (5 bases). The CDR3 is made up of 14 amino acids. The V and J ends lost 1 base and 6 bases respectively, with 10 bases between them. Germline CDR1 and CDR2: LNHNV and YYDKDF (reference sequence). In nucleotides, the CDR3 is TGTGCCACCAGCAGAGTCAGGAGCGGCAATGAGCAGTTCTTC. This translates into CATSRVRSGNEQFF.

This chain connects TRBV28 to TRBJ1-5, with D perhaps TRBD1 (6 bases). The CDR3 extends over 15 amino acids. Trimming removed 0 bases from V and 0 bases from J, with 6 bases in between. CDR1 MDHEN and CDR2 SYDVKM come from the germline V gene. CDR3 coding DNA: TGTGCCAGCAGTTTATGGGGGGCTAGCAATCAGCCCCAGCATTTT. Translated, it gives CASSLWGASNQPQHF.

The CDR3, as DNA: TGTGCCAGCAGCCTGGGACAGATTGGCACAGATACGCAGTATTTT. Translation: CASSLGQIGTDTQYF. The chain joins TRBV5-8 to TRBJ2-3; 7 nucleotides agree with TRBD1. Germline V lookup: CDR1 SGHTS, CDR2 YDEGEE. The CDR3 has 15 residues. Losses at the gene ends were 4 bases for V and 1 base for J; bases not matched to a gene: 6. The entire variable domain, with the rest obtained from reference TRBV5-8 and TRBJ2-3, is as follows: EAGVTQSPTHLIKTRGQQATLRCSPISGHTSVYWYQQALGLGLQFLLWYDEGEERNRGNFPPRFSGRQFPNYSSELNVNALELEDSALYLCASSLGQIGTDTQYFGPGTRLTVL.

The chain is built from TRBV9 and TRBJ2-7; D call uncertain. Trimming cost V 4 bases and J 3 bases, with 8 bases left between them. The CDR3 extends over 12 amino acids. In germline, CDR1 is SGDLS, CDR2 YYNGEE. CDR3 residues: CASSTYSYEQYF. In nucleotides, the CDR3 is TGTGCCAGCAGCACTTACAGCTACGAGCAGTACTTC.

CDR3 loop: CASSFSTARYSYEQYF. The CDR3 DNA follows: TGTGCCAGCAGTTTTTCGACAGCTAGATACTCCTACGAGCAGTACTTC. The V call is TRBV28, the J call TRBJ2-7, with D possibly matching TRBD1 (5 bases). The CDR3 covers 16 residues. From germline, CDR1 is MDHEN and CDR2 SYDVKM. V lost 3 bases and J lost 0, with 15 bases in between.

The chain carries TRBV2 and TRBJ2-5; TRBD1 aligns across 8 bases. The J segment lost 5 bases and the V segment lost 8 bases, leaving 16 bases of the junction unmatched. From germline, CDR1 is SNHLY and CDR2 FYNNEI. The CDR3 is made up of 16 amino acids. The CDR3 bases are TGTGCCAGCCTCCCCCGGGGCAGGGGGCGGAGGGAGACCCAGTACTTC. Its protein product is CASLPRGRGRRETQYF. The variable domain in full, completed from reference TRBV2 and TRBJ2-5, reads EPEVTQTPSHQVTQMGQEVILRCVPISNHLYFYWYRQILGQKVEFLVSFYNNEISEKSEIFDDQFSVERPDGSNFTLKIRSTKLEDSAMYFCASLPRGRGRRETQYFGPGTRLLVL.

The rearrangement uses TRBV6-5 and TRBJ2-7, with 8 bases matching TRBD1. Germline V gives CDR1 MNHEY, CDR2 SVGAGI. This CDR3 spans 13 amino acids. Germline trimming cut 5 bases from V and 6 bases from J; bases unmatched to any gene: 6. In DNA, the CDR3 is TGTGCCAGCAGTCGACCCGACAGGGGCGAGCAGTACTTC. Encoded protein: CASSRPDRGEQYF.

The genes are TRBV4-1 and TRBJ1-5, with 7 bases aligning to TRBD1. Looked up from germline, CDR1 is MGHRA and CDR2 is YSYEKL. J lost 4 bases, V lost 1 base, and 13 bases had no gene match. CDR3 length: 18 residues. The CDR3 here is CASSQALLQGGSNQPQHF. The CDR3 DNA sequence: TGCGCCAGCAGCCAAGCACTTCTTCAGGGGGGATCAAATCAGCCCCAGCATTTT.

The chain employs TRBV19 and TRBJ1-1, with 9 bases matching TRBD1. Per germline, CDR1 LNHDA and CDR2 SQIVND (reference sequence). The CDR3 spans 17 residues. V lost 8 bases, J lost 2 bases, and 15 bases stayed unmatched. The CDR3 loop is CASFRDRADVYNTEAFF. In DNA, the CDR3 is TGTGCCAGTTTCCGGGACAGGGCGGATGTGTATAACACTGAAGCTTTCTTT.

This chain joins TRBV5-3 and TRBJ2-2; 7 nucleotides align to TRBD2. TRBV5-3 is reported as an ORF; its role is uncertain. The junction had 9 bases not matched to a gene; V was cut back by 3 bases and J by 1 base. This CDR3 has 17 residues. CDR3 in DNA: TGTGCCAGAAGCTGCCCCGGGGAGCGGGAGAACACCGGGGAGCTGTTTTTT. Amino acids: CARSCPGERENTGELFF.